These 8 T cell receptor beta chains were sequenced from one sample in a study of blood T cell repertoires in COVID-19. Some clones are missing from TCRdb's copy, which holds only in-frame ones; the method was immunoSEQ multiplex PCR. The sample carries some 85,000 clones, more than 60% recorded once. Sequenced material: peripheral blood. The receptors come from a human donor in a cohort sampled during active COVID-19.

The V call is TRBV28, the J call TRBJ2-7; 11 bases match TRBD1. This CDR3 comprises 14 residues. CDR1 MDHEN and CDR2 SYDVKM come from the germline V gene. Trimming cost V 8 bases and J 6 bases; bases outside gene matches: 9. DNA of the CDR3: TGTGCCAGCGCGGTGGGGACAGGGGGGCGCGAGCAGTACTTC. Its translation is CASAVGTGGREQYF.

This clone has a handful of counts. Here the CDR3 reads CASGDYPGTRPYEQYF. The CDR3 DNA follows: TGTGCCAGCGGCGATTACCCAGGGACACGGCCCTACGAGCAGTACTTC. The V and J genes are TRBV21-1 and TRBJ2-7; the D call of TRBD1 is as the table states it, not checked on the DNA. TRBV21-1 has pseudogene status. The CDR3 has 16 residues.

This clone occurred a few times. This chain uses TRBV10-3 with TRBJ2-1, with 10 bases that match TRBD2. Germline-derived CDR1 and CDR2 are ENHRY and SYGVKD. The CDR3 sequence is 14 residues long. V trimming: 5 bases; J trimming: 7 bases; junction bases outside the gene matches: 5. CDR3 in DNA: TGTGCCATCAGTCCTACTAGCGGGGTGAATGAGCAGTTCTTC. Its protein product is CAISPTSGVNEQFF.

The chain couples TRBV6-5 to TRBJ2-7; 10 nucleotides match TRBD2. Germline V gene sequence: CDR1 MNHEY, CDR2 SVGAGI. The CDR3 is 14 residues long. Germline trimming cut 5 bases from V and 6 bases from J; bases unmatched to any gene: 7. This CDR3 is CASSPLAGVGEQYF. Written as DNA, the CDR3 is TGTGCCAGCAGTCCCCTAGCGGGAGTAGGCGAGCAGTACTTC.

The gene calls are TRBV5-1 and TRBJ1-1; D is undetermined. Germline V lookup: CDR1 SGHRS, CDR2 YFSETQ. Trimming stripped 0 bases from V and 1 base from J, with 10 bases between. The CDR3 totals 15 residues. The CDR3 coding sequence is TGCGCCAGCAGCTTGGTAGGTGGAGCGAACACTGAAGCTTTCTTT. Its translation is CASSLVGGANTEAFF.

J is TRBJ2-1 and V is TRBV7-6; tentatively, D is TRBD2 (6 bases). The CDR3 spans 15 residues. Per germline, CDR1 SGHVS and CDR2 FNYEAQ. V gave up 3 bases and J gave up 8 bases, with 17 bases separating them. This CDR3 reads CASSFFAPEGHEQFF. In DNA, the CDR3 is TGTGCCAGCAGCTTCTTTGCGCCGGAGGGTCATGAGCAGTTCTTC.

This clone showed up just a few times. The chain couples TRBV7-9 to TRBJ1-1; D might be TRBD1 (6 bases). The ends were cut back, 4 bases at V and 4 bases at J, with 13 bases in the middle. This CDR3 region has 14 residues. Germline V gives CDR1 SEHNR, CDR2 FQNEAQ (reference sequence). DNA for the CDR3: TGTGCCAGCAGCTGGGAGGGGGGGGCCACTGAAGCTTTCTTT. Its protein is CASSWEGGATEAFF. The entire variable domain, with the rest obtained from reference TRBV7-9 and TRBJ1-1, is as follows: DTGVSQNPRHKITKRGQNVTFRCDPISEHNRLYWYRQTLGQGPEFLTYFQNEAQLEKSRLLSDRFSAERPKGSFSTLEIQRTEQGDSAMYLCASSWEGGATEAFFGQGTRLTVV.

This chain joins TRBV7-8 and TRBJ2-5, with 9 bases identical to TRBD1. The germline CDR1 and CDR2 sequences are SGHVS and FQNEAQ. This CDR3 is built from 15 residues. V lost 5 bases to trimming and J lost 5 bases; unmatched junction nucleotides: 9. The CDR3 DNA reads TGTGCCAGCAGCCCCCCCAACAGGGGGCGGGAGACCCAGTACTTC. It is translated as CASSPPNRGRETQYF.